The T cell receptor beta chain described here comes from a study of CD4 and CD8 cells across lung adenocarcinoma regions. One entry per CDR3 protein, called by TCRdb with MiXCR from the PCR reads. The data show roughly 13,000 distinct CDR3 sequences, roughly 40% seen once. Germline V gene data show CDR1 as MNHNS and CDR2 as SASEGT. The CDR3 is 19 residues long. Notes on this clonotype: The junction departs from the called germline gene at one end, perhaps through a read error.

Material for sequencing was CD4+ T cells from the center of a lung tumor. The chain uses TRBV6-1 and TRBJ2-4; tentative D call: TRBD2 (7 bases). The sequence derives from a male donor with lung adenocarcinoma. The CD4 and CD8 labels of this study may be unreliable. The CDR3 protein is CASSEFGGRGGLDKDIQYF. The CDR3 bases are TGTGCCAGCAGTGAATTCGGGGGGAGGGGGGGCCTAGACAAAGACATTCAGTACTTC.